Here is one TCR beta chain with its context. Its antigen is unknown. The data were produced by immunoSEQ multiplex PCR, yet TCRdb's version contains in-frame clones alone and is incomplete. The profile shows 77,000 or so clones, 80% to 90% of them singletons. Germline V gene lookup returns CDR1 SGHNT and CDR2 YYREEE (reference sequence). The junction had 5 bases not matched to a gene; V was cut back by 5 bases and J by 7 bases. This CDR3 region has 14 residues. The data were taken from a study of T cell responses to AZD1222 COVID-19 vaccine. Study-level findings and limits: Donors in the cohort were predominantly white British and more often female, and clonal diversity was possibly underestimated. AZD1222 recipients seropositive at baseline numbered only six or seven.

The sample consisted of peripheral blood, taken on day 0 of AZD1222 vaccination. The V and J genes are TRBV5-4 and TRBJ2-1, with 11 nucleotides matching TRBD1. This TCR was sampled from an adult in good health. The CDR3 loop is CASRRDRGDNEQFF. In DNA, the CDR3 is TGTGCCAGCAGGCGGGACAGGGGGGATAATGAGCAGTTCTTC.